The clone carrying this T cell receptor beta chain has ten or more counts. The antigen is unknown. Treatment meaning: oral pan-JAK inhibitor, 5-10 mg twice daily. Collection of lesional scalp punch biopsies and peripheral blood was performed in alopecia areata patients. The data stem from a study of CD8+ T cells in alopecia areata. Study-wide findings and caveats: During tofacitinib treatment, many expanded lesional clones remained in scalp and blood. Researchers report lesional scalp, most notably alopecia totalis/universalis, outstripped normal scalp in clonality.

The sequencing template was cDNA reverse transcribed from extracted RNA. Clones were read by immunoSEQ multiplex PCR, and TCRdb kept only the in-frame ones, dropping some. The table shows about 200,000 clones, with roughly two fifths occurring only once. V trimming: 4 bases; J trimming: 5 bases; junction bases outside the gene matches: 12. Germline V gene data show CDR1 as SGDLS and CDR2 as YYNGEE. The CDR3 loop spans 16 amino acids. This chain connects TRBV9 to TRBJ2-1; 7 bases align to TRBD2. This TCR came from a human donor with alopecia areata. Sequenced material: CD4+ T cells sorted from blood, taken at roughly week 30, from a patient treated with tofacitinib. The CDR3 nucleotides are TGTGCCAGCAGCTTAGTCGGGGGAGGGTCCCACAATGAGCAGTTCTTC. Residues: CASSLVGGGSHNEQFF.